Presented here are 17 T cell receptor beta chains from one specimen sequenced in a study of blood T cell repertoires in COVID-19. This table comes from immunoSEQ multiplex PCR, and its TCRdb copy is limited to in-frame clones, with some not included. The sample includes about 100,000 clones, about 84% of them seen just once. The sample taken for sequencing was peripheral blood. The receptors were sampled from a human donor in a cohort sampled during active COVID-19.

The chain combines TRBV6-6 with TRBJ2-1; D is possibly TRBD1 (5 bases). This CDR3 spans 14 amino acids. Trimming cost V 2 bases and J 8 bases, with 13 bases left between them. Germline values: CDR1 MNHNY, CDR2 SVGAGI (reference sequence). Here the CDR3 DNA reads TGTGCCAGCAGTTACGGGGCCACTTTTGATGAGCAGTTCTTC. Protein sequence: CASSYGATFDEQFF.

The genes are TRBV18 and TRBJ1-2; 8 bases line up with TRBD1. Germline CDR1 and CDR2: KGHSH and LQKENI. Trimming took 6 bases from V and 2 from J; bases not matched to a gene: 8. This CDR3 is built from 15 residues. The CDR3 loop reads CASSRGQGPNYGYTF. The CDR3 bases are TGTGCCAGCTCCCGCGGACAGGGACCCAACTATGGCTACACCTTC.

V is TRBV6-2 or TRBV6-3 and J is TRBJ1-2; TRBD1 matches at 7 bases. Germline V gives CDR1 MNHEY, CDR2 SVGEGT. The CDR3 runs to 12 residues. V shed 6 bases, J shed 3 bases, and the junction held 1 base outside the gene matches. CDR3 nucleotides: TGTGCCAGCAGCGACAGGGACTATGGCTACACCTTC. It is translated as CASSDRDYGYTF.

The CDR3 region has the DNA TGTGCCAGCAGTTGGGACATACACACAGATACGCAGTATTTT. Amino acids: CASSWDIHTDTQYF. The genes are TRBV5-6 and TRBJ2-3, with a tentative D call TRBD1 (6 bases). The germline V gene has CDR1 SGHDT and CDR2 YYEEEE. The CDR3 consists of 14 residues. V lost 5 bases, J lost 2 bases, and 12 bases lay in between.

The chain recombines TRBV5-1 with TRBJ1-2, with 8 bases fitting TRBD1. V was pared by 4 bases and J by 3 bases, with 11 bases of the junction left unmatched. Germline V CDR1 and CDR2: SGHRS, YFSETQ. The CDR3 sequence is 16 residues long. CDR3 sequence (DNA): TGCGCCAGCAGCCTGGATCCCGGACAGGGCTACTATGGCTACACCTTC. Its protein is CASSLDPGQGYYGYTF.

This rearrangement joins TRBV27 to TRBJ1-6; TRBD1 aligns across 9 bases. Per the germline V gene, CDR1 is MNHEY and CDR2 is SMNVEV (reference sequence). V lost 0 bases to trimming and J lost 13 bases; unmatched junction nucleotides: 7. The CDR3 spans 15 residues. For the CDR3, the DNA is TGTGCCAGCAGTTTATCGGGACAGGGAAACATCCCCCTCCACTTT. Its protein is CASSLSGQGNIPLHF.

This sequence joins TRBV29-1 and TRBJ2-7; 9 nucleotides line up with TRBD1. V shed 4 bases and J 3 bases; nucleotides not matched to a gene: 4. There are 13 residues in the CDR3. Germline CDR1 reads SQVTM; CDR2 reads ANQGSEA. In DNA form, the CDR3 reads TGCAGCGTTGCGGGGACAGGGAACTACGAGCAGTACTTC. Translating it yields CSVAGTGNYEQYF.

The chain has TRBV7-6 and TRBJ1-3, with D maybe TRBD1 (6 bases). CDR1 is SGHVS, CDR2 FNYEAQ, per germline. CDR3 length equals 16 residues. Trimming pared 2 bases from V and 4 bases from J, leaving 15 bases between. The CDR3 reads CASSLTGGDGGNTIYF. The CDR3 nucleotides are TGTGCCAGCAGCTTAACGGGGGGCGATGGCGGAAACACCATATATTTT.

A single count supports this clone. The chain has TRBV6-5 and TRBJ1-3; tentative D call: TRBD1 (6 bases). CDR3 length equals 14 residues. The V end was cut by 4 bases, the J end by 2 bases, with 9 bases between. CDR1 and CDR2 from the germline V gene are MNHEY and SVGAGI. The CDR3 DNA follows: TGTGCCAGCAGTTTGACAGGACCTGGAAACACCATATATTTT. Its translation is CASSLTGPGNTIYF.

This clone was seen only a few times. The chain employs TRBV4-3 and TRBJ1-1; D is unresolved. CDR1 LGHNA and CDR2 YSLEER come from the germline V gene. Deletions cut 4 bases from V and 2 bases from J, with 11 bases between. This CDR3 spans 14 amino acids. This CDR3 is CASSLLRGNTEAFF. CDR3 nucleotide sequence: TGCGCCAGCAGCCTCCTGCGGGGAAACACTGAAGCTTTCTTT.

This clone has just a few counts. The V gene is TRBV5-8, the J gene TRBJ1-5; D is uncertain. The CDR3 has 16 residues. Germline assignment: CDR1 SGHTS and CDR2 YDEGEE. The V and J ends lost 2 bases and 4 bases respectively, with 16 bases between them. The CDR3 nucleotides are TGTGCCAGCAGCTTTGAGCGTGGCAGCCTAAATCAGCCCCAGCATTTT. The encoded protein is CASSFERGSLNQPQHF.

Of note for this clone: No conserved phenylalanine or tryptophan ends this CDR3, so it is likely a read error. The DNA is omitted, as the CDR3 cannot be located on it reliably, and the CDR3 follows TCRdb's listing. The chain combines TRBV7-9 with TRBJ1-6; TRBD1 is the table's D call and was not checked against the DNA. The CDR3 region is 10 residues in length, termini included. Germline lookup yields CDR1 SEHNR and CDR2 FQNEAQ (reference sequence). The CDR3 loop reads CASSTGTSSD.

This clone was seen a single time. The chain has TRBV5-4 and TRBJ2-2, with 10 bases aligning to TRBD1. V lost 4 bases, J lost 9 bases, and 6 bases stayed unmatched. Germline V gene lookup returns CDR1 SGHNT and CDR2 YYREEE (reference sequence). The CDR3 length is 14 residues. Here the CDR3 DNA reads TGTGCCAGCAGCCTAGACAGGGGGCGGAGGGAGCTGTTTTTT. The encoded protein is CASSLDRGRRELFF.

This sequence joins TRBV11-3 and TRBJ2-3; D might be TRBD2 (6 bases). With 5 bases removed from V and 3 bases from J, the gap between germline ends came to 9 bases. The CDR3 spans 13 residues. Per germline, CDR1 SGHNT and CDR2 YENEEA. CDR3 nucleotide sequence: TGTGCCAGCAGCCTTGGGGGGACAGATACGCAGTATTTT. It yields the protein CASSLGGTDTQYF.

The chain has TRBV5-6 and TRBJ1-3, with D possibly being TRBD1 (5 bases). Trimming removed 4 bases at V and 0 bases at J, with 17 bases between. Germline V lookup: CDR1 SGHDT, CDR2 YYEEEE. The CDR3 is 17 residues long. Written as DNA, the CDR3 is TGTGCCAGCAGCAACCTTAGGGGTTTTCACTCTGGAAACACCATATATTTT. Translation gives CASSNLRGFHSGNTIYF.

The V and J genes are TRBV30 and TRBJ1-1, with 9 positions matching TRBD1. Germline V gene sequence: CDR1 GTSNPN, CDR2 SVGIG (reference sequence). This CDR3 has 13 residues. Unmatched junction bases numbered 3, after V lost 3 bases and J lost 4 bases. DNA of the CDR3: TGTGCCTGGAGGGCGGGACAGGGCACTGAAGCTTTCTTT. The encoded protein is CAWRAGQGTEAFF. Together with reference TRBV30 and TRBJ1-1, the CDR3 gives the full variable domain: SQTIHQWPATLVQPVGSPLSLECTVEGTSNPNLYWYRQAAGRGLQLLFYSVGIGQISSEVPQNLSASRPQDRQFILSSKKLLLSDSGFYLCAWRAGQGTEAFFGQGTRLTVV.

The table lists this clone with a few counts. V usage is TRBV10-1 and J usage is TRBJ1-2, with D possibly matching TRBD1 (5 bases). V shed 0 bases and J shed 5 bases, with 10 bases lying between them. The CDR3 runs to 14 residues. Germline CDR1 reads WNHNN; CDR2 reads SYGVQD (reference sequence). CDR3 DNA: TGCGCCAGCAGTGAGTCCGCAGGGAAGTATGGCTACACCTTC. It yields the protein CASSESAGKYGYTF.